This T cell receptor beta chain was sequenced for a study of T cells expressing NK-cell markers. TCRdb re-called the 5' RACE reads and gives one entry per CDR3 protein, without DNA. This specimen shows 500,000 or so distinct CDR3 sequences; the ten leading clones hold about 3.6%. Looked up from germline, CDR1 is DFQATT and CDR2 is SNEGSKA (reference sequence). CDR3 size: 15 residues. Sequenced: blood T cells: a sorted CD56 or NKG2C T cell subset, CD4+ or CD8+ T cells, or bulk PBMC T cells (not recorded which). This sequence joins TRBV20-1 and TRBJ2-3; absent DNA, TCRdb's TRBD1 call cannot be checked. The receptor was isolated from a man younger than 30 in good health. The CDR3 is CSANPGQGVSDTQYF.